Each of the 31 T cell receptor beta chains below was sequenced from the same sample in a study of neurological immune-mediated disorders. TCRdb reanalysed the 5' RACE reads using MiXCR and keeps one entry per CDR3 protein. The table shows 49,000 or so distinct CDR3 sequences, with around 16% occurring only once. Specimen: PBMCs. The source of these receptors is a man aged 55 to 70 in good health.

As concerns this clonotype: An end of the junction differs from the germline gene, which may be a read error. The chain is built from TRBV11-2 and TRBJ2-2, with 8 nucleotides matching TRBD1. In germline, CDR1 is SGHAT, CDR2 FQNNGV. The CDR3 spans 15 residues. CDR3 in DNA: TGTGCCAGCAGCATCTCCTCAGGGGGCACCGGGGAGCCGTTTTTT. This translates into CASSISSGGTGEPFF.

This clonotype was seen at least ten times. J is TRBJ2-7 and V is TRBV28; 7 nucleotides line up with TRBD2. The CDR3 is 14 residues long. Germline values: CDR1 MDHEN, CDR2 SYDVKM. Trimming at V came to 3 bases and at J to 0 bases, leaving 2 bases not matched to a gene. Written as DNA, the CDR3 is TGTGCCAGCAGTTTGGGCGGGAGCTCCTACGAGCAGTACTTC. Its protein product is CASSLGGSSYEQYF.

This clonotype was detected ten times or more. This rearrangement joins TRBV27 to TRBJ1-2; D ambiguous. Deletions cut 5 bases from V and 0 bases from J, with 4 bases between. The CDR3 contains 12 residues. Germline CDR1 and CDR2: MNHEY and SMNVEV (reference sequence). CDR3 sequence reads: CASSAPNYGYTF. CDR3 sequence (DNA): TGTGCCAGCAGTGCACCTAACTATGGCTACACCTTC.

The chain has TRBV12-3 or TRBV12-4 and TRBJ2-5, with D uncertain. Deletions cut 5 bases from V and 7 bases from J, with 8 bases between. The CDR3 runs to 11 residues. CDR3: CASSHERTQYF. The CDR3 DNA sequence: TGTGCCAGCAGTCACGAAAGGACCCAGTACTTC.

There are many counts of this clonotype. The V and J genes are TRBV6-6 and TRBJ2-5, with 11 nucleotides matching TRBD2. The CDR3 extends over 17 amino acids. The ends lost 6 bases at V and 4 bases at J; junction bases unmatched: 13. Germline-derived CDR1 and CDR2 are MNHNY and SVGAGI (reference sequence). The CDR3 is CASSRLPLAGGSETQYF. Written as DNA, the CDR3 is TGTGCCAGCAGCCGACTCCCTTTAGCGGGAGGGTCAGAGACCCAGTACTTC.

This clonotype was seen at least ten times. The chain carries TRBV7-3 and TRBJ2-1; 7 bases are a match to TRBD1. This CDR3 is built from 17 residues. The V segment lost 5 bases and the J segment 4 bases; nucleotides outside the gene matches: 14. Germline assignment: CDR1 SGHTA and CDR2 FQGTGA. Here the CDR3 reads CASSATPPRQGYNEQFF. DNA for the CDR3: TGTGCCAGCAGCGCAACACCACCCCGACAGGGATACAATGAGCAGTTCTTC.

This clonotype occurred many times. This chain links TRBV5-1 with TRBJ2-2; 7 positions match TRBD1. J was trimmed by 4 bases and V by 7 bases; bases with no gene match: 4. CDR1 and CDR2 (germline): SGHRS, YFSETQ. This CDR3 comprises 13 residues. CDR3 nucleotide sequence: TGCGCCAGCGGGACAGAGCCCACCGGGGAGCTGTTTTTT. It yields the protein CASGTEPTGELFF.

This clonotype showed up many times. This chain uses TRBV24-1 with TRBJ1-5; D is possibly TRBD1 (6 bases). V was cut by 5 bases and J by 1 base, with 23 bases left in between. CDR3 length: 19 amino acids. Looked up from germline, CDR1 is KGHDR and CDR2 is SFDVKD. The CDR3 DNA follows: TGTGCCACCAGTGGCCCTCTTAACGCGGGGGGCAGGAGCAATCAGCCCCAGCATTTT. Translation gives CATSGPLNAGGRSNQPQHF.

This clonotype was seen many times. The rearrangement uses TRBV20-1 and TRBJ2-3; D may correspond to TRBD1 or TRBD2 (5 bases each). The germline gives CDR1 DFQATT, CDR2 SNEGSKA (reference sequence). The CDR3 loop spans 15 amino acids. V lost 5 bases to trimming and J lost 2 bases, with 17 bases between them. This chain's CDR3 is CSAGGFSINTDTQYF. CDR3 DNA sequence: TGCAGTGCTGGGGGTTTTAGCATCAACACAGATACGCAGTATTTT.

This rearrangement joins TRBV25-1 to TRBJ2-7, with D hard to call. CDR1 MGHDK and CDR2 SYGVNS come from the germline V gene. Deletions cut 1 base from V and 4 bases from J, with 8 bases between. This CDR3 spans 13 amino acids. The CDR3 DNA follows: TGTGCCAGCAGTGAATTGAAGGTTTACGAGCAGTACTTC. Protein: CASSELKVYEQYF.

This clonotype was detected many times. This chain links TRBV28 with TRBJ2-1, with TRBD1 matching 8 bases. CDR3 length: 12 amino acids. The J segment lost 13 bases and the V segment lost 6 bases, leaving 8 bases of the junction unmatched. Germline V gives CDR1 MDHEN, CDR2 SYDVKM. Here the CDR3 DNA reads TGTGCCAGCAGCCTAAATGGACAGGGTCAGTTCTTC. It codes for CASSLNGQGQFF.

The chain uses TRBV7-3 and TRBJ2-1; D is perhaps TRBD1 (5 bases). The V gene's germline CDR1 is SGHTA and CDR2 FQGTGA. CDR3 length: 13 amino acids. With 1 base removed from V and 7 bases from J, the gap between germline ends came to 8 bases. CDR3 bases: TGTGCCAGCAGCTTAATGGCAGGGAATGAGCAGTTCTTC. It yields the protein CASSLMAGNEQFF.

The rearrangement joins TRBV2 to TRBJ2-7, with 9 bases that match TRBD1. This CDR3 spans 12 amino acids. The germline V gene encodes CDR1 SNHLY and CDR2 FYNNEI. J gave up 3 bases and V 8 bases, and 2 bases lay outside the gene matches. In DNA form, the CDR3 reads TGTGCCAGCTCGACAGGGGGCTACGAGCAGTACTTC. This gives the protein CASSTGGYEQYF.

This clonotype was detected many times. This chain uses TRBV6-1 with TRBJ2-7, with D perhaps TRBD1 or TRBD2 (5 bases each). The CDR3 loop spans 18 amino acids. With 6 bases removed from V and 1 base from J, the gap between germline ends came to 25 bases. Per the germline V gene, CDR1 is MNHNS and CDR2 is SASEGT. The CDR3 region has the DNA TGTGCCAGCAGCCGGGCCCCCATTCAGGGAGCGGTATCCTACGAGCAGTACTTC. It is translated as CASSRAPIQGAVSYEQYF.

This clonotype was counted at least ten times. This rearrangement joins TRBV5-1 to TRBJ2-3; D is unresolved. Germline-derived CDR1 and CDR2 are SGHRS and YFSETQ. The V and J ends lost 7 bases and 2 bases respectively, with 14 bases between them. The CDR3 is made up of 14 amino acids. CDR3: CASGRSADTDTQYF. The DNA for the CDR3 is TGCGCCAGCGGGCGCAGCGCTGACACAGATACGCAGTATTTT. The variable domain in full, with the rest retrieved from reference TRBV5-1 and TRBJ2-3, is KAGVTQTPRYLIKTRGQQVTLSCSPISGHRSVSWYQQTPGQGLQFLFEYFSETQRNKGNFPGRFSGRQFSNSRSEMNVSTLELGDSALYLCASGRSADTDTQYFGPGTRLTVL.

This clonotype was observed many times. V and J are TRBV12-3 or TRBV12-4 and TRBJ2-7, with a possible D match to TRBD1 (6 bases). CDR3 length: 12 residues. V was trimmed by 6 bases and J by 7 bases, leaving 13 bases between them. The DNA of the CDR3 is TGTGCCAGCAGGGGGATTGGACAGGAGCAGTACTTC. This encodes CASRGIGQEQYF.

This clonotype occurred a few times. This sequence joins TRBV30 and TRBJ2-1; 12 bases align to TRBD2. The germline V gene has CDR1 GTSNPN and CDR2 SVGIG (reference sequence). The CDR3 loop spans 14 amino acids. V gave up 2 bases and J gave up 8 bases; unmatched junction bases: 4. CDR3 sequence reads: CAWSSLAGGDEQFF. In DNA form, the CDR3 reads TGTGCCTGGAGTTCACTAGCGGGAGGCGATGAGCAGTTCTTC.

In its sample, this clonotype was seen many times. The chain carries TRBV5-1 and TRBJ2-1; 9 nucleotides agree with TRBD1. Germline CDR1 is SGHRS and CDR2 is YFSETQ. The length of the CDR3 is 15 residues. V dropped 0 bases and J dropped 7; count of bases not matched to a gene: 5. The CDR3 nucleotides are TGCGCCAGCAGCTTGGGCCAGGGGACAGGGAATGAGCAGTTCTTC. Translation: CASSLGQGTGNEQFF.

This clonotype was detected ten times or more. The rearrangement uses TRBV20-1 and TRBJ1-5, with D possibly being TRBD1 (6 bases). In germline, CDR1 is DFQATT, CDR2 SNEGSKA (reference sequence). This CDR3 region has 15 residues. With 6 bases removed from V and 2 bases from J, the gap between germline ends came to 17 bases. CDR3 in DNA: TGCAGTGCCTTACTCCCAGGGGCTGGCAATCAGCCCCAGCATTTT. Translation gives CSALLPGAGNQPQHF.

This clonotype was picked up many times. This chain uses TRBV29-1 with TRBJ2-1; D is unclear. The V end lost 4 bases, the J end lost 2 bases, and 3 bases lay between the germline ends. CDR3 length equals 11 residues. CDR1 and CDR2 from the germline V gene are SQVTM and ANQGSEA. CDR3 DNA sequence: TGCAGCGTTGCGACCTACAATGAGCAGTTCTTC. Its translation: CSVATYNEQFF.

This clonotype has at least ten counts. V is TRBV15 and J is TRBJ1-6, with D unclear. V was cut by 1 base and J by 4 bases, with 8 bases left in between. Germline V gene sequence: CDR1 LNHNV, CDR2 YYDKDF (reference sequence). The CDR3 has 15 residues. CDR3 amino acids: CATSRGNLYNSPLHF. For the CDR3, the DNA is TGTGCCACCAGCAGAGGAAACCTATATAATTCACCCCTCCACTTT. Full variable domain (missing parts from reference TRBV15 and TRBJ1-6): DAMVIQNPRYQVTQFGKPVTLSCSQTLNHNVMYWYQQKSSQAPKLLFHYYDKDFNNEADTPDNFQSRRPNTSFCFLDIRSPGLGDTAMYLCATSRGNLYNSPLHFGNGTRLTVT.

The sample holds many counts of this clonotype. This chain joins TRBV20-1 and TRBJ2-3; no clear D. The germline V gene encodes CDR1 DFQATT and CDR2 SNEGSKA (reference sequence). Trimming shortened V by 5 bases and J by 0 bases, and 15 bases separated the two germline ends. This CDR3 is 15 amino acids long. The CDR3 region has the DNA TGCAGTGCTCCCGGTGCGCGAACTAGCACAGATACGCAGTATTTT. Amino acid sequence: CSAPGARTSTDTQYF.

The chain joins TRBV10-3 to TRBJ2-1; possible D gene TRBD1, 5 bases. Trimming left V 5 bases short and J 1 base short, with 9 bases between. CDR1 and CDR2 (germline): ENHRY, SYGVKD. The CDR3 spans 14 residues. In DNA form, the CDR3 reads TGTGCCATCAGTACTCAGGGTTCCTACAATGAGCAGTTCTTC. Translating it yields CAISTQGSYNEQFF.

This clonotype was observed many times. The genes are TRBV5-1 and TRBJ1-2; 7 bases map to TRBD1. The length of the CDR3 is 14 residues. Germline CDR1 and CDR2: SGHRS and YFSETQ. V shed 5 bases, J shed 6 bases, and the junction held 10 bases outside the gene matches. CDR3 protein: CASRWIGTEDGYTF. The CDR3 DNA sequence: TGCGCCAGCAGGTGGATAGGGACAGAAGATGGCTACACCTTC.

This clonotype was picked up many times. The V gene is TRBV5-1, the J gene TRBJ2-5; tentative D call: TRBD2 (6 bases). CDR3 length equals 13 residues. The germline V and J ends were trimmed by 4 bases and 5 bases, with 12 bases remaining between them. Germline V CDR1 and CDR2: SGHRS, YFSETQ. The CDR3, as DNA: TGCGCCAGCAGCCCATCAGGAGGGGAGACCCAGTACTTC. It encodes CASSPSGGETQYF.

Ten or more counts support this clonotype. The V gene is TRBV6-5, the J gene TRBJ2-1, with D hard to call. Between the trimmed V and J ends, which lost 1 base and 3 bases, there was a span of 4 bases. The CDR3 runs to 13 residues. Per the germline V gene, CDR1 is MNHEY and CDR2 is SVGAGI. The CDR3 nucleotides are TGTGCCAGCAGTTACTTCCGCTACAATGAGCAGTTCTTC. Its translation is CASSYFRYNEQFF.

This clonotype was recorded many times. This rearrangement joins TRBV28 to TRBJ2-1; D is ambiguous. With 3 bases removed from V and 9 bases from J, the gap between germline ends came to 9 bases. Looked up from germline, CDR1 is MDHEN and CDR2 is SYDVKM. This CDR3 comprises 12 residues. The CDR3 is CASSFWGTEQFF. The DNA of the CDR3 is TGTGCCAGCAGTTTCTGGGGTACTGAGCAGTTCTTC.

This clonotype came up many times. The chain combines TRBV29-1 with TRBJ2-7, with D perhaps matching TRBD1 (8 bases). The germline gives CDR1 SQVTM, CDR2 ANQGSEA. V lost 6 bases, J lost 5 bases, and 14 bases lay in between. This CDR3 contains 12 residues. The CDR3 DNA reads TGCAGCGTGAACAGGGGGGGCAACGAGCAGTACTTC. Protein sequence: CSVNRGGNEQYF.

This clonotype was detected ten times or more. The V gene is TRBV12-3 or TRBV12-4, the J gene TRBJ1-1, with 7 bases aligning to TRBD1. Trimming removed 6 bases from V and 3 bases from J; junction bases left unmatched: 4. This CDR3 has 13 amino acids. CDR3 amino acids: CASSSQGYTEAFF. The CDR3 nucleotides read TGTGCCAGCAGCTCACAGGGGTACACTGAAGCTTTCTTT.

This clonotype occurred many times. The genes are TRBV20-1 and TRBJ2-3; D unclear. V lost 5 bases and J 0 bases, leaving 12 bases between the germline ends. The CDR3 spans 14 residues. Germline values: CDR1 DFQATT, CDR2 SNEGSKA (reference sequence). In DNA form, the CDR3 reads TGCAGTGCTCGACATGGCGTCAGCACAGATACGCAGTATTTT. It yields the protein CSARHGVSTDTQYF.

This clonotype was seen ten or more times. CDR3 sequence reads: CSVAGTGELFF. As DNA, the CDR3 is TGCAGCGTTGCCGGCACCGGGGAGCTGTTTTTT. This chain links TRBV29-1 with TRBJ2-2; D not certain. CDR1 is SQVTM, CDR2 ANQGSEA, per germline. V shed 4 bases and J shed 4 bases, with 4 bases lying between them. This CDR3 is 11 amino acids long.